Reported below is one TCR beta chain. What it binds is not known. The time point is: week 35, safety follow-up. Doses consisted of 300 ug of mutant IDH1 20-mer peptide each, paired with topical imiquimod. Across weeks 1, 3, 5, 7, 11, 15, 19 and 23, patients received a vaccination each time, eight in all. This entry belongs to a study of a mutant IDH1 vaccine in newly diagnosed glioma. Looking at the study overall: Patients got radiotherapy, temozolomide, or both beforehand, and most got both. Overall study results and limits: Vaccination elicited immune responses in around 92% of patients.

Trimming pared 4 bases from V and 5 bases from J, leaving 11 bases between. Germline CDR1 is LNHDA and CDR2 is SQIVND (reference sequence). This CDR3 contains 13 residues. The method was immunoSEQ multiplex PCR; TCRdb's version includes in-frame clones alone and lacks a portion of them. Counted here are around 32,000 clones, about four fifths occurring once; the ten biggest clones make up roughly 7.1%. The specimen comprised PBMCs, sampled from a glioma patient whose treatment included an IDH1 peptide vaccine. This TCR derives from a woman aged 18-29 years with glioma. J is TRBJ2-5 and V is TRBV19, with D hard to call. The CDR3 region has the DNA TGTGCCAGTAGTACGGTAGGGTACGAGACCCAGTACTTC. Amino acids: CASSTVGYETQYF.